The clone carrying this T cell receptor beta chain was counted between two and nine times. Other DNA sequences in the same sample also yield this CDR3. Sample time point: after neoadjuvant nivolumab, at surgical resection. No culture or expansion preceded analysis of these blood cells. This entry is derived from a study of neoadjuvant anti-PD-1 for oral cavity cancer. Study overall: Non-progressing patients received a fourth nivolumab dose near day 43, then surgery on days 50-56.

Germline CDR1 and CDR2: MNHEY and SVGAGI. The CDR3 runs 12 residues. V gave up 6 bases and J gave up 8 bases; unmatched junction bases: 4. The repertoire was sequenced with immunoSEQ multiplex PCR; TCRdb's copy has only in-frame clones and lacks some. The repertoire holds 35,000 to 50,000 clones, with 77% as singletons. The chain is built from TRBV6-5 and TRBJ1-1, with 9 bases identical to TRBD1. The sequence derives from a person between 40 and 85 years old with oral cavity squamous cell carcinoma. Here the sequenced sample was PBMCs, taken after nivolumab (anti-PD-1) treatment. The CDR3 sequence is CASRRTGAEAFF. In DNA form, the CDR3 reads TGTGCCAGCAGGCGGACAGGGGCCGAAGCTTTCTTT.